This record looks at one T cell receptor beta chain sequence and its context. What it binds is not known. This may stem from a read error, because a much larger clone lies one nucleotide away. The CDR3 does not close with the conserved phenylalanine or tryptophan, likely indicating a read error. The CDR3 runs 15 residues. V lost 5 bases and J 1 base, leaving 12 bases between the germline ends. The sample belongs to a study of naive and memory T cell subsets. Cells stained for CD3, CD4, CD8, CD45RA and CD27 were sorted into four subsets. Study-level results: Naive and memory repertoire findings lacked a ground truth for validation. Naive repertoires, especially CD8, held a few larger clonotypes, possibly memory cells re-expressing CD45RA. In CD4 and CD8 cells, diversity dropped from naive through EMRA.

Both TRBC1 and TRBC2 were covered by a beta constant-region primer of two equimolar oligonucleotides. The ligated cDNA underwent four PCR rounds using SP2 and nested alpha and beta constant-region primers. The cDNA 3' end received a ligated single-stranded oligonucleotide carrying the SP2 primer and a 12-nucleotide UMI. TCRdb recomputed calls from the UMI-ligation and nested PCR reads with MiXCR, one row per CDR3 protein. The data contain approximately 90,000 distinct CDR3 sequences, around 10% of them singletons. The chain couples TRBV12-3 or TRBV12-4 to TRBJ2-1, with a weak D call TRBD1 (6 bases). The TCR sequence derives from a human donor in good health. The sequencing input was naive CD4+ T cells from blood. The CDR3, as DNA: TGTGCCAGCAGTGGGATCCAGGGGTCCTACAATGAGCAGTTCTCC. This sequence encodes CASSGIQGSYNEQFS.